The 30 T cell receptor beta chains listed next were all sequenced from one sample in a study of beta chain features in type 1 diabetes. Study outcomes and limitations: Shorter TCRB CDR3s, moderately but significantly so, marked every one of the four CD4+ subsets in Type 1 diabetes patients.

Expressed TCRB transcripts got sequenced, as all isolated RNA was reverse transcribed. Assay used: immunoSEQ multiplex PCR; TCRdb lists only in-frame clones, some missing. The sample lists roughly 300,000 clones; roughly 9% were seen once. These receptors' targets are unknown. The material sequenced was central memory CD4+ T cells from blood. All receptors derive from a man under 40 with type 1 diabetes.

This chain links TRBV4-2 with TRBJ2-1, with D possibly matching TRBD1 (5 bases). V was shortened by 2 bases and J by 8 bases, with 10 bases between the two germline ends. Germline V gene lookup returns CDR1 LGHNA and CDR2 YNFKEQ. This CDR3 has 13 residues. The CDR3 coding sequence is TGTGCCAGCAGCCAACAACAAGGGGATGAGCAGTTCTTC. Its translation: CASSQQQGDEQFF.

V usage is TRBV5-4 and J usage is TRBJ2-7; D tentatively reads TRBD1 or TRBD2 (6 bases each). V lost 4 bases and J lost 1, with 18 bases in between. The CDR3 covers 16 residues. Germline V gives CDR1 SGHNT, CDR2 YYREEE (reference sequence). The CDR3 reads CASSPTAGGESYEQYF. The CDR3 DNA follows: TGTGCCAGCAGCCCAACCGCCGGGGGCGAGTCCTACGAGCAGTACTTC.

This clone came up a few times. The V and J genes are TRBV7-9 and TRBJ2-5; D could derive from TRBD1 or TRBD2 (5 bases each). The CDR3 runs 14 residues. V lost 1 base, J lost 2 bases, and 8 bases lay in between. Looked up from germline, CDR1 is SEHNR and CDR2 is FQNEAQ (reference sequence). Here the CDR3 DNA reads TGTGCCAGCAGCTTAGTTGAGGGGCAAGAGACCCAGTACTTC. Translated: CASSLVEGQETQYF.

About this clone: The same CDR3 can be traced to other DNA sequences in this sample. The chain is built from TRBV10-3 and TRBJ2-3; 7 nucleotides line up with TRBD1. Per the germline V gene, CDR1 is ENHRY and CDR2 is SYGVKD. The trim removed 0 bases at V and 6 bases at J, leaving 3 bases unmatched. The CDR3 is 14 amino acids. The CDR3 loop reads CAISESTGTDTQYF. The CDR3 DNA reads TGTGCCATCAGTGAGTCGACAGGGACGGATACGCAGTATTTT.

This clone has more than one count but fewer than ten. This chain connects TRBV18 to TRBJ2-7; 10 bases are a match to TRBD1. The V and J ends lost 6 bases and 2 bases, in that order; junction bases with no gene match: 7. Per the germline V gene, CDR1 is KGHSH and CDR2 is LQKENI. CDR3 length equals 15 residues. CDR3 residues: CASSRGTGAPYEQYF. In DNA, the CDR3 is TGTGCCAGCTCCCGGGGGACAGGGGCCCCCTACGAGCAGTACTTC.

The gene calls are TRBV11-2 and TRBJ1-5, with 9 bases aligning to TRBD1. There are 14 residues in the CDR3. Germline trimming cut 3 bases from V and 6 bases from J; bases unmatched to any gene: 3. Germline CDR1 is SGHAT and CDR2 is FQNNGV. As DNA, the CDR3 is TGTGCCAGCAGCTTCGGACAGGGGAGTCAGCCCCAGCATTTT. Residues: CASSFGQGSQPQHF. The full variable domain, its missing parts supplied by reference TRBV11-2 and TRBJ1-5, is EAGVAQSPRYKIIEKRQSVAFWCNPISGHATLYWYQQILGQGPKLLIQFQNNGVVDDSQLPKDRFSAERLKGVDSTLKIQPAKLEDSAVYLCASSFGQGSQPQHFGDGTRLSIL.

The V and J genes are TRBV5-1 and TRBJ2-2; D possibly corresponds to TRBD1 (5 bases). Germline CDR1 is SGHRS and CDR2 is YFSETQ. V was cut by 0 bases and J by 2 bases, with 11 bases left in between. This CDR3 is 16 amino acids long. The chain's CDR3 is CASSLADRHNTGELFF. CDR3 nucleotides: TGCGCCAGCAGCTTGGCCGACAGACACAACACCGGGGAGCTGTTTTTT.

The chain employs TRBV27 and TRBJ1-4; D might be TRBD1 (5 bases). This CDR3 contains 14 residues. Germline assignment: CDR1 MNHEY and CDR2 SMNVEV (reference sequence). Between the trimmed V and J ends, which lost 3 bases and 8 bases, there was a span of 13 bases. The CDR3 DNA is TGTGCCAGCAGTTTTACGGGGCAGGGCGAAAAACTGTTTTTT. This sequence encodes CASSFTGQGEKLFF.

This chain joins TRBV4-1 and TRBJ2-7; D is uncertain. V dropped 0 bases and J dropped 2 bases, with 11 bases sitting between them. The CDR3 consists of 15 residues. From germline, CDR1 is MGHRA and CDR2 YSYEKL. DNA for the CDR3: TGCGCCAGCAGCCAAGAAGAGGACGGACCCTACGAGCAGTACTTC. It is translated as CASSQEEDGPYEQYF.

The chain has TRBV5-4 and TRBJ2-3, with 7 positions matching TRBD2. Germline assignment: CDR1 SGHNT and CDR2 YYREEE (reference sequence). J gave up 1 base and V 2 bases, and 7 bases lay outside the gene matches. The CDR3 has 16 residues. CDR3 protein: CASSLVLAEGTDTQYF. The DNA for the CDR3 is TGTGCCAGCAGCTTAGTTCTAGCGGAGGGCACAGATACGCAGTATTTT. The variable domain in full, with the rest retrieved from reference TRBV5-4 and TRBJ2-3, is ETGVTQSPTHLIKTRGQQVTLRCSSQSGHNTVSWYQQALGQGPQFIFQYYREEENGRGNFPPRFSGLQFPNYSSELNVNALELDDSALYLCASSLVLAEGTDTQYFGPGTRLTVL.

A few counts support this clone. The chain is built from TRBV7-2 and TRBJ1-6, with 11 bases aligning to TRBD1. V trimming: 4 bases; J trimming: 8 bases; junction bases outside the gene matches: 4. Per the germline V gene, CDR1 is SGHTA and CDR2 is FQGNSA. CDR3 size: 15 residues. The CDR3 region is CASSSGQGAHSPLHF. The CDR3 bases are TGTGCCAGCAGCTCCGGACAGGGGGCCCATTCACCCCTCCACTTT. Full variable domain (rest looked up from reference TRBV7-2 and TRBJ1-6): GAGVSQSPSNKVTEKGKDVELRCDPISGHTALYWYRQSLGQGLEFLIYFQGNSAPDKSGLPSDRFSAERTGGSVSTLTIQRTQQEDSAVYLCASSSGQGAHSPLHFGNGTRLTVT.

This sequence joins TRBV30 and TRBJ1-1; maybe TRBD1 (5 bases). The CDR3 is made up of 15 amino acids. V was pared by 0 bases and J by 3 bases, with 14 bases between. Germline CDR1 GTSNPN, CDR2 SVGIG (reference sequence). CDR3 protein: CAWSVFAGRDTEAFF. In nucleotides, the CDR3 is TGTGCCTGGAGTGTATTTGCAGGGAGGGACACTGAAGCTTTCTTT.

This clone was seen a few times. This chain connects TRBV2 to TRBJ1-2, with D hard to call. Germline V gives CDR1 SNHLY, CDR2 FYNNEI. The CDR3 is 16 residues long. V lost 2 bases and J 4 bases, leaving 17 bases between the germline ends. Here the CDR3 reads CASSEYRPTESYGYTF. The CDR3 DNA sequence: TGTGCCAGCAGTGAATATCGTCCGACGGAAAGCTATGGCTACACCTTC. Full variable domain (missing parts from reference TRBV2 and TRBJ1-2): EPEVTQTPSHQVTQMGQEVILRCVPISNHLYFYWYRQILGQKVEFLVSFYNNEISEKSEIFDDQFSVERPDGSNFTLKIRSTKLEDSAMYFCASSEYRPTESYGYTFGSGTRLTVV.

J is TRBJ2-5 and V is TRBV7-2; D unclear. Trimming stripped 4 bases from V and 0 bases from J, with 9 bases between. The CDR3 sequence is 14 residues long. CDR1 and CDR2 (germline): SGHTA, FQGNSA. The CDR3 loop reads CASSSRADQETQYF. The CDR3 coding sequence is TGTGCCAGCAGCTCTAGGGCAGACCAAGAGACCCAGTACTTC. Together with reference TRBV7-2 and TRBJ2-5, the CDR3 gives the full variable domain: GAGVSQSPSNKVTEKGKDVELRCDPISGHTALYWYRQSLGQGLEFLIYFQGNSAPDKSGLPSDRFSAERTGGSVSTLTIQRTQQEDSAVYLCASSSRADQETQYFGPGTRLLVL.

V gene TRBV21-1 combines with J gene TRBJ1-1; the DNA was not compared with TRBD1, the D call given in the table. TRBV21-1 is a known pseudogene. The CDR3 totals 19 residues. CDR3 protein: CASTTQGEGDRRGSTEAFF. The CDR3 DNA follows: TGTGCCAGCACCACACAGGGGGAGGGGGACCGGAGGGGTAGCACTGAAGCTTTCTTT.

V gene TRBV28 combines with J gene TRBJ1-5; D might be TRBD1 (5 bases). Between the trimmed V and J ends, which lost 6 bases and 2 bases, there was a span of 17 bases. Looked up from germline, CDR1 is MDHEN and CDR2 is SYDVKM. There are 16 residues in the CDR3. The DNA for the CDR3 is TGTGCCAGCAGACGCCAGGGAGGGGAGGGCAATCAGCCCCAGCATTTT. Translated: CASRRQGGEGNQPQHF. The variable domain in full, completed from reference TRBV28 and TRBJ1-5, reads DVKVTQSSRYLVKRTGEKVFLECVQDMDHENMFWYRQDPGLGLRLIYFSYDVKMKEKGDIPEGYSVSREKKERFSLILESASTNQTSMYLCASRRQGGEGNQPQHFGDGTRLSIL.

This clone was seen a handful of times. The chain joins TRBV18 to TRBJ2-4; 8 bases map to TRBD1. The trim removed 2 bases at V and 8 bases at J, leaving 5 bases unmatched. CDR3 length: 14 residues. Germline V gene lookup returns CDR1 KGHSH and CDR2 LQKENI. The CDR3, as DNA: TGTGCCAGCTCACCAGGACAGGGCACGCACATTCAGTACTTC. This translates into CASSPGQGTHIQYF.

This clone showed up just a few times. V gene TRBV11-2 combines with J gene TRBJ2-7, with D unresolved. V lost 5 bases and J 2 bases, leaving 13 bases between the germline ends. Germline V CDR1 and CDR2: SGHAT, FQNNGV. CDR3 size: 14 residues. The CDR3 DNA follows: TGTGCCAGCAGCCAAACAAGGGTAACCTACGAGCAGTACTTC. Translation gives CASSQTRVTYEQYF.

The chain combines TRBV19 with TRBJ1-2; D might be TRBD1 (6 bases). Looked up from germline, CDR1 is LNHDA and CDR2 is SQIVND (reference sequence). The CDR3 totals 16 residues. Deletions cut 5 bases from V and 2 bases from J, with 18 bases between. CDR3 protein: CASSDSGTTTNYGYTF. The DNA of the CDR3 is TGTGCCAGTAGTGATTCCGGGACAACCACAAACTATGGCTACACCTTC.

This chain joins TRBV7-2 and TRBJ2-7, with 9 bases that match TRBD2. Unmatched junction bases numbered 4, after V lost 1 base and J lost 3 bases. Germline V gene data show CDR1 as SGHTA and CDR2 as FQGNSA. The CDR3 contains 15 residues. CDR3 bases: TGTGCCAGCAGCTTAGGGCGGGGGGGCCTCTACGAGCAGTACTTC. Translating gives CASSLGRGGLYEQYF. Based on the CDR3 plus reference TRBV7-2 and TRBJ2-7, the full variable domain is GAGVSQSPSNKVTEKGKDVELRCDPISGHTALYWYRQSLGQGLEFLIYFQGNSAPDKSGLPSDRFSAERTGGSVSTLTIQRTQQEDSAVYLCASSLGRGGLYEQYFGPGTRLTVT.

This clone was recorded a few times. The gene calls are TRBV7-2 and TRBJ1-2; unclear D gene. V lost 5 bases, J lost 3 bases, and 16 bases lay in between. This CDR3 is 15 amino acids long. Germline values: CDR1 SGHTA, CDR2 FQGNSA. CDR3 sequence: CASSPLGSAHYGYTF. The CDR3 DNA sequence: TGTGCCAGCAGCCCCCTCGGGTCTGCGCACTATGGCTACACCTTC. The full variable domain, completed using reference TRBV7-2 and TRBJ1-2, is GAGVSQSPSNKVTEKGKDVELRCDPISGHTALYWYRQSLGQGLEFLIYFQGNSAPDKSGLPSDRFSAERTGGSVSTLTIQRTQQEDSAVYLCASSPLGSAHYGYTFGSGTRLTVV.

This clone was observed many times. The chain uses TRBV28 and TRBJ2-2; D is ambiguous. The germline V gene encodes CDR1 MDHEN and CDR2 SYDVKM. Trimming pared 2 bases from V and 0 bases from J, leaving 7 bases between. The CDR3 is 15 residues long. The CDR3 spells CASSLGSSNTGELFF. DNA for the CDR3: TGTGCCAGCAGTTTAGGCAGCTCGAACACCGGGGAGCTGTTTTTT.

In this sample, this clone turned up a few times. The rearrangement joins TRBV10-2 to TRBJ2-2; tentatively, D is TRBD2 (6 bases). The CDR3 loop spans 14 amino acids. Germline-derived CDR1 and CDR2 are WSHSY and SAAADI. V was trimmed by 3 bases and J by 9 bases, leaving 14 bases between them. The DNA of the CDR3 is TGCGCCAGCAGTGATCTAGGGCTAGCGAGGGAGCTGTTTTTT. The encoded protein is CASSDLGLARELFF.

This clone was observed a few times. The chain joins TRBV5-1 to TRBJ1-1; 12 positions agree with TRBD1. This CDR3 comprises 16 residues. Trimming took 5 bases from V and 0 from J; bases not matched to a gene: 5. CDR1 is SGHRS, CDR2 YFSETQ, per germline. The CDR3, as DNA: TGCGCCAGCAGACCTGGGACAGGGGGCGTGAACACTGAAGCTTTCTTT. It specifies CASRPGTGGVNTEAFF. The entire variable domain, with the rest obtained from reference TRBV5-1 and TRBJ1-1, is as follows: KAGVTQTPRYLIKTRGQQVTLSCSPISGHRSVSWYQQTPGQGLQFLFEYFSETQRNKGNFPGRFSGRQFSNSRSEMNVSTLELGDSALYLCASRPGTGGVNTEAFFGQGTRLTVV.

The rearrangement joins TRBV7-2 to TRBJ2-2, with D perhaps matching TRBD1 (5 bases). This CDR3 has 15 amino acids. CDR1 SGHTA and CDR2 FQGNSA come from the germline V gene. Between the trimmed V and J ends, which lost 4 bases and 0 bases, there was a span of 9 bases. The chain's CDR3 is CASSSPTANTGELFF. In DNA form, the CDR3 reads TGTGCCAGCAGCTCTCCGACAGCGAACACCGGGGAGCTGTTTTTT.

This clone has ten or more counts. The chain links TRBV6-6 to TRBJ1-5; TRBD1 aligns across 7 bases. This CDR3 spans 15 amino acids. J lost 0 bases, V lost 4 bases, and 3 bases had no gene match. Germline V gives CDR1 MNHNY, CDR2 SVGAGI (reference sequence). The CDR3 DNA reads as TGTGCCAGCAGTTCCGGGACAGCTAGCAATCAGCCCCAGCATTTT. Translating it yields CASSSGTASNQPQHF.

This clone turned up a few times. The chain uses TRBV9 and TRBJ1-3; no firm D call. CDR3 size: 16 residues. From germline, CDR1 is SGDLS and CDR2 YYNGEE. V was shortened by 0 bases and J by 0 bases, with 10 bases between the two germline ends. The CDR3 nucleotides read TGTGCCAGCAGCGTAGAGGCCATTTACTCTGGAAACACCATATATTTT. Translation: CASSVEAIYSGNTIYF.

The CDR3 protein is CASSPWTGAETQYF. DNA for the CDR3: TGTGCCAGCAGCCCTTGGACAGGGGCTGAGACCCAGTACTTC. The chain combines TRBV14 with TRBJ2-5; 9 bases are a match to TRBD1. The CDR3 has 14 amino acids. Germline lookup yields CDR1 SGHDN and CDR2 FVKESK. Trimming cost V 4 bases and J 5 bases; bases outside gene matches: 5.

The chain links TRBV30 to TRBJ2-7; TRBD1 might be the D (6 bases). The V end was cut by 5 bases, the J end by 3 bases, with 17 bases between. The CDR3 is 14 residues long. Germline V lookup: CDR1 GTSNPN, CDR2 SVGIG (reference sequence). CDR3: CAWRFRDIRYEQYF. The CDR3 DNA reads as TGTGCCTGGCGATTCCGGGACATCCGCTACGAGCAGTACTTC.

CDR3 in DNA: TGCGCCAGCAGCTTGGACAGGCCCTCTGGGGCCAACGTCCTGACTTTC. This codes for CASSLDRPSGANVLTF. The rearrangement links TRBV5-1 to TRBJ2-6; possibly TRBD1 for D (5 bases). There are 16 residues in the CDR3. V was pared by 0 bases and J by 0 bases, with 7 bases between. Germline CDR1 SGHRS, CDR2 YFSETQ.